This TCR beta chain is drawn from a study of regulatory T cells in long-lasting Graves disease. General study results and limits: Comparison showed that persistent patients shared more public clonotypes (2,741) than new patients (about 970). Persistent disease samples used TRBV28, TRBJ1-2 and TRBJ2-5 preferentially.

For TCR beta, libraries came from iRepertoire HTBI primers and Arm-PCR of CDR3 regions. From the multiplex PCR reads, TCRdb called clonotypes with MiXCR, one entry per CDR3 protein. The sample has 400,000 to 500,000 distinct CDR3 sequences, around 23% seen once. Points on this clonotype: The antigen remains unidentified.

The CDR3 is made up of 16 amino acids. Trimming cost V 3 bases and J 4 bases; bases outside gene matches: 9. Per the germline V gene, CDR1 is LNHNV and CDR2 is YYDKDF (reference sequence). The time point was: persistent/refractory GD, antithyroid drugs over 5 years with positive TRAb. Extracted PBMC RNA gave rise to the TCR library. The clonotype was recovered from a female donor with Graves disease. This specimen consisted of peripheral blood mononuclear cells (PBMCs), obtained when the disease was refractory, from a patient treated with antithyroid drugs. The chain combines TRBV15 with TRBJ1-5, with TRBD1 matching over 7 bases. The CDR3 DNA reads as TGTGCCACCAGCAGGGGATCAGGGGGAGGGAATCAGCCCCAGCATTTT. Translating gives CATSRGSGGGNQPQHF.